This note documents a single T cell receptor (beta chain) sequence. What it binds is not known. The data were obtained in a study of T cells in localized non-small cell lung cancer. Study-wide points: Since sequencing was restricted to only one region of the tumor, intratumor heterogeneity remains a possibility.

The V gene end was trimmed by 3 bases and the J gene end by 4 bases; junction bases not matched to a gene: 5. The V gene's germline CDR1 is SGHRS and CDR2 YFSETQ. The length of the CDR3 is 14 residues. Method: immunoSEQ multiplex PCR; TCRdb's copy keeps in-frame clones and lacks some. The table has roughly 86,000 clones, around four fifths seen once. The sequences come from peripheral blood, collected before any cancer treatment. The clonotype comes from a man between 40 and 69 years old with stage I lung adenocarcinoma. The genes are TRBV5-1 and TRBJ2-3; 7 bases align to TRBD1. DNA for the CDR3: TGCGCCAGCAGCTACGTAGGGGGCCCAGATACGCAGTATTTT. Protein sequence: CASSYVGGPDTQYF.